The 13 T cell receptor beta chains below come from one sample, sequenced in a study of Graves' ophthalmopathy and Graves' hyperthyroidism. For repertoire sequencing, the TCR beta CDR3 regions were amplified from RNA transcripts. Following a first-round RT-PCR that used HTBI primers, a second-round multiplex PCR was carried out. TCRdb re-analysed the multiplex PCR reads in MiXCR, keeping a single row per CDR3 protein. The repertoire holds a few hundred thousand distinct CDR3 sequences, with about a sixth as singletons. Input material: peripheral blood. Receptors originate from an adult woman with stable Graves' hyperthyroidism.

This clonotype was found many times. The chain uses TRBV20-1 and TRBJ2-7, with TRBD2 as a possible D gene (6 bases). This CDR3 comprises 15 residues. V lost 0 bases and J lost 2, with 14 bases in between. Germline-derived CDR1 and CDR2 are DFQATT and SNEGSKA (reference sequence). As DNA, the CDR3 is TGCAGTGCTAGAGATCAGAGTAGCGGAACCTACGAGCAGTACTTC. Translating it yields CSARDQSSGTYEQYF.

This clonotype was seen many times. This chain uses TRBV12-3 or TRBV12-4 with TRBJ1-3; no clear D gene. CDR3 length equals 15 residues. The V and J ends lost 0 bases and 0 bases respectively, with 6 bases between them. CDR3 DNA sequence: TGTGCCAGCAGTTTAGCGGGTGTCTCTGGAAACACCATATATTTT. Protein sequence: CASSLAGVSGNTIYF.

At least ten counts were recorded for this clonotype. This chain connects TRBV7-6 to TRBJ1-2, with 8 bases identical to TRBD1. This CDR3 is 14 amino acids long. Germline V lookup: CDR1 SGHVS, CDR2 FNYEAQ. J lost 4 bases, V lost 5 bases, and 6 bases had no gene match. The CDR3 is CASSSTGGTYGYTF. CDR3 bases: TGTGCCAGCAGCAGCACAGGGGGGACCTATGGCTACACCTTC.

This clonotype has at least ten counts. The chain recombines TRBV27 with TRBJ1-6, with D unresolved. Between the trimmed V and J ends, which lost 5 bases and 0 bases, there was a span of 14 bases. The CDR3 spans 17 residues. From germline, CDR1 is MNHEY and CDR2 SMNVEV (reference sequence). CDR3 coding DNA: TGTGCCAGCAGTCCCCGGATCGTGCGCTCCTATAATTCACCCCTCCACTTT. Encoded protein: CASSPRIVRSYNSPLHF.

As regards this clonotype: A read error may explain this, as a much larger clone is one base away. The chain has TRBV10-3 and TRBJ2-7; D remains ambiguous. From germline, CDR1 is ENHRY and CDR2 SYGVKD. Between the trimmed V and J ends, which lost 3 bases and 1 base, there was a span of 4 bases. CDR3 length equals 12 residues. The CDR3, as DNA: TGTGCCATCAGTGACATATCCTACGAGCAGTACTTC. Translated, it gives CAISDISYEQYF.

The chain couples TRBV5-1 to TRBJ2-1; 11 bases are shared with TRBD2. Germline CDR1 SGHRS, CDR2 YFSETQ. The CDR3 extends over 16 amino acids. The J segment lost 4 bases and the V segment lost 1 base, leaving 4 bases of the junction unmatched. The CDR3 DNA reads TGCGCCAGCAGCTTGATAGCGGGAGGGCTATACAATGAGCAGTTCTTC. Its translation: CASSLIAGGLYNEQFF.

This clonotype has a count of ten or more. V and J are TRBV6-1 and TRBJ2-7; 7 positions match TRBD1. Germline trimming cut 7 bases from V and 4 bases from J; bases unmatched to any gene: 10. CDR1 and CDR2 from the germline V gene are MNHNS and SASEGT. CDR3 length: 14 residues. This chain's CDR3 is CASNKAGTAYEQYF. DNA for the CDR3: TGTGCCAGCAACAAAGCTGGGACAGCTTACGAGCAGTACTTC.

Many counts were recorded for this clonotype. The rearrangement links TRBV19 to TRBJ1-1, with D maybe TRBD1 (5 bases). The V end was cut by 3 bases, the J end by 4 bases, with 18 bases between. The CDR3 loop spans 16 amino acids. The V gene's germline CDR1 is LNHDA and CDR2 SQIVND (reference sequence). This CDR3 is CASSMAGRTGPTEAFF. CDR3 coding DNA: TGTGCCAGTAGTATGGCCGGGAGAACGGGGCCCACTGAAGCTTTCTTT.

There are many counts of this clonotype. A much larger clone lies a single base off, so this may be a read error. Lacking the conserved final phenylalanine or tryptophan, this CDR3 likely reflects a read error. The rearrangement uses TRBV6-5 and TRBJ1-3; D not resolved. Trimming stripped 6 bases from V and 0 bases from J, with 15 bases between. This CDR3 has 16 residues. CDR1 is MNHEY, CDR2 SVGAGI, per germline. The CDR3 nucleotides are TGTGCCAGCAGGTTACACAGTTTACCCTCTGGAAACACCATATATCTT. It codes for CASRLHSLPSGNTIYL.

The chain carries TRBV20-1 and TRBJ2-6; D is unclear. Germline V gene sequence: CDR1 DFQATT, CDR2 SNEGSKA (reference sequence). With 2 bases removed from V and 0 bases from J, the gap between germline ends came to 5 bases. This CDR3 region has 14 residues. CDR3 sequence: CSARSFSGANVLTF. Here the CDR3 DNA reads TGCAGTGCTAGAAGTTTCTCTGGGGCCAACGTCCTGACTTTC.

This clonotype has just a few counts. This could be a read error, since a much larger clone is one nucleotide away. The conserved final phenylalanine or tryptophan is absent from the CDR3, which likely points to a read error. The chain links TRBV27 to TRBJ2-5, with 11 bases fitting TRBD2. V gave up 7 bases and J gave up 5 bases; unmatched junction bases: 21. The CDR3 covers 19 residues. The germline CDR1 and CDR2 sequences are MNHEY and SMNVEV (reference sequence). The CDR3 region is CASKEGQGFSGRAGETQYS. The CDR3 nucleotides read TGTGCCAGCAAGGAGGGACAGGGATTTAGCGGGAGGGCCGGTGAGACCCAGTACTCC.

This clonotype came up many times. The chain has TRBV20-1 and TRBJ1-1; D is ambiguous. Trimming stripped 2 bases from V and 5 bases from J, with 9 bases between. CDR3 size: 12 residues. From germline, CDR1 is DFQATT and CDR2 SNEGSKA (reference sequence). CDR3 sequence (DNA): TGCAGTGCTAGATATAGTGGGACTGAAGCTTTCTTT. Protein product: CSARYSGTEAFF.

As to this clonotype: This may stem from a read error, because a much larger clone lies one nucleotide away. The chain employs TRBV7-8 and TRBJ1-5, with TRBD1 as a possible D gene (5 bases). The germline gives CDR1 SGHVS, CDR2 FQNEAQ. This CDR3 region has 14 residues. The DNA for the CDR3 is TGTGCCAGCAGCCTACAGGATAGCAATCAGCCCCATCATTTT. Protein sequence: CASSLQDSNQPHHF. The full variable domain, its missing parts supplied by reference TRBV7-8 and TRBJ1-5, is GAGVSQSPRYKVAKRGQDVALRCDPISGHVSLFWYQQALGQGPEFLTYFQNEAQLDKSGLPSDRFFAERPEGSVSTLKIQRTQQEDSAVYLCASSLQDSNQPHHFGDGTRLSIL.